The rows below give T cell receptor beta chains drawn from one sample of a study of cytomegalovirus exposure and HLA in healthy donors. Generated by immunoSEQ multiplex PCR, the TCRdb table keeps only in-frame clones and is missing some. The sample lists tens of thousands of clones; over 85% were seen once. Sample: PBMCs. These receptors came from a woman aged 30 to 39 in good health and CMV-seronegative. Each CDR3 is given with its conserved first and last residue. The D gene is left open where the match is weak. Some rows have no size entry. The others give once, few or many, or a class for an expanded clone.

size	D	V	J	DNA	CDR3
.	TRBD2	TRBV29-1	TRBJ2-2	TGCAGCGTGTGGGGGGGCGGGGAGCTGTTTTTT	CSVWGGGELFF
.	TRBD1	TRBV12-5	TRBJ2-1	TGTGCTAGTGGTTTGGGGACAGGGAGTCTAGAAAATGAGCAGTTCTTC	CASGLGTGSLENEQFF
.	.	TRBV4-1	TRBJ2-3	TGCGCCAGCAGCCAAGGCTGGCGGGGAGCGGCAGATACGCAGTATTTT	CASSQGWRGAADTQYF
.	.	TRBV30	TRBJ1-2	TGTGCCTGGAGTACGGACAGCAACTATGGCTACACCTTC	CAWSTDSNYGYTF
.	.	TRBV28	TRBJ2-7	TGTGCCAGCAGGGACACGTCCGAGCAGTACTTC	CASRDTSEQYF
.	.	TRBV27	TRBJ1-1	TGTGCCAGCAGTTTTTTGACGGGTAACACTGAAGCTTTCTTT	CASSFLTGNTEAFF
.	TRBD2	TRBV2	TRBJ2-2	TGTGCCAGCAGTGAAGGAGCTAGCGGGGGAGCCGGGGAGCTGTTTTTT	CASSEGASGGAGELFF
.	TRBD1	TRBV2	TRBJ1-6	TGTGCCAGCGACAGGGGGCTTGGGAATTCACCCCTCCACTTT	CASDRGLGNSPLHF
few	TRBD1	TRBV5-1	TRBJ1-2	TGCGCCAGCAGCAGGACAGGGGAATATGGCTACACCTTC	CASSRTGEYGYTF
.	TRBD1	TRBV6-1	TRBJ2-1	TGTGCCAGCAGTGGGGTAGGACAGGTGTACAATGAGCAGTTCTTC	CASSGVGQVYNEQFF
.	.	TRBV7-9	TRBJ1-2	TGTGCCAGCAGCTCAGACTATGGCTACACCTTC	CASSSDYGYTF
.	TRBD2	TRBV27	TRBJ2-3	TGTGCCAGCAGAACGACTAGCGGTGGGGATACGCAGTATTTT	CASRTTSGGDTQYF
.	.	TRBV6-5	TRBJ1-2	TGTGCCAGCAGTTACTCGAGGGAGGGCTATGGCTACACCTTC	CASSYSREGYGYTF
.	TRBD2	TRBV5-4	TRBJ2-1	TGTGCCAGCAGCCCCGGACTAGCGGGAGATATTTCCTACAATGAGCAGTTCTTC	CASSPGLAGDISYNEQFF
once	.	TRBV5-1	TRBJ1-3	TGCGCCAGCAGCCCCTGGGGACAATCCTCTGGAAACACCATATATTTT	CASSPWGQSSGNTIYF
.	.	TRBV19	TRBJ2-7	TGTGCCACCCGTCTTCGGTACGAGCAGTACTTC	CATRLRYEQYF
.	.	TRBV5-6	TRBJ1-2	TGTGCCAGCAGCTTGGGCAGGGGAGACTATGGCTACACCTTC	CASSLGRGDYGYTF
.	.	TRBV4-3	TRBJ1-2	TGCGCCAGCAGCCAAGACTTCGGGGGAGGAGGCTATGGCTACACCTTC	CASSQDFGGGGYGYTF
.	TRBD2	TRBV5-6	TRBJ2-5	TGTGCCAGCAGCTTGGGCCAGCGGGAGTGGAGGGCCCAGTACTTC	CASSLGQREWRAQYF
.	TRBD1	TRBV7-3	TRBJ2-7	TGTGCCAGCAGCTTTAATATAGGGACAGGGAATACCGAGCAGTACTTC	CASSFNIGTGNTEQYF
.	TRBD2	TRBV7-9	TRBJ2-7	TGTGCCAGCAGCTTAGGGGAGGGGTACGAGCAGTACTTC	CASSLGEGYEQYF
.	.	TRBV4-1	TRBJ1-3	TGCGCCAGCCGCCTAGTACTTTCTGGAAACACCATATATTTT	CASRLVLSGNTIYF
.	.	TRBV4-1	TRBJ1-2	TGCGCCAGCAGCCAAGATCTCGCGGGCAGAGGCTACACCTTC	CASSQDLAGRGYTF
.	.	TRBV25-1	TRBJ2-7	TGTGCCAGCAGCCCCTCTAATCGGGGAGGCTACGAGCAGTACTTC	CASSPSNRGGYEQYF
once	.	TRBV7-9	TRBJ2-3	TGTGCCAGCAGCTTAGAACGCCTAGCAGACTTTCCCACAGATACGCAGTATTTT	CASSLERLADFPTDTQYF
.	.	TRBV11-2	TRBJ1-1	TGTGCCAGCAGCGCGACAGGACTGAACACTGAAGCTTTCTTT	CASSATGLNTEAFF
.	.	TRBV7-2	TRBJ2-1	TGTGCCAGCAGCTTAGCCAAACTAGGTAAACCCTACAATGAGCAGTTCTTC	CASSLAKLGKPYNEQFF
.	TRBD1	TRBV28	TRBJ2-7	TGTGCCAGCAATGAGCAGGGGGTCACCTCCTACGAGCAGTACTTC	CASNEQGVTSYEQYF
.	.	TRBV30	TRBJ2-5	TGTGCCTGGAGTGGCCGGGGGTCAAAAGAGACCCAGTACTTC	CAWSGRGSKETQYF
.	TRBD1	TRBV30	TRBJ1-4	TGTGCCTGGAGTGGGACAGGGGTCAAACTGTTTTTT	CAWSGTGVKLFF
.	.	TRBV21-1	TRBJ1-4	TGTGCCAGCCCCAGACGGGGGTGCGAAAAACTGTTTTTT	CASPRRGCEKLFF
once	.	TRBV5-5	TRBJ1-4	TGTGCCAGCAGCCCTTCCCCTACTGCAACTAATGAAAAACTGTTTTTT	CASSPSPTATNEKLFF
.	TRBD1	TRBV28	TRBJ1-6	TGTGCCAGCAGGTGGACAGGGGCTAGTAATTCACCCCTCCACTTT	CASRWTGASNSPLHF
.	.	TRBV4-1	TRBJ2-1	TGCGCCAGCAGCCATTGGGCTTCCTACAATGAGCAGTTCTTC	CASSHWASYNEQFF
.	.	TRBV4-1	TRBJ2-2	TGCGCCAGCAGCCAAGATCTGCGGGGCCCCGGGGAGCTGTTTTTT	CASSQDLRGPGELFF
.	.	TRBV6-1	TRBJ1-3	TGTGCCAGCAGTGAAGCGGCAGGAAACACCATATATTTT	CASSEAAGNTIYF
.	TRBD1	TRBV28	TRBJ1-5	TGTGCCAGCATGATGACAGGGGTGAGCAATCAGCCCCAGCATTTT	CASMMTGVSNQPQHF
.	.	TRBV11-2	TRBJ1-2	TGTGCCAGCAGCCACCGGGGTAACTATGGCTACACCTTC	CASSHRGNYGYTF
.	.	TRBV10-3	TRBJ2-5	TGTGCCATCCGGTTGGGCCCGGGGCAAGAGACCCAGTACTTC	CAIRLGPGQETQYF
.	TRBD1	TRBV15	TRBJ2-2	TGTGCCACCAGCACGTTTGGACAGGGGGGCGGGGAGCTGTTTTTT	CATSTFGQGGGELFF
few	.	TRBV7-9	TRBJ1-2	TGTGCCAGCAGCTCCACAGGGTGGGGGGGCTACACCTTC	CASSSTGWGGYTF
.	TRBD2	TRBV19	TRBJ2-3	TGTGCCAGTAGTATGGGGGGACTAGCGGGCATCCGCACAGATACGCAGTATTTT	CASSMGGLAGIRTDTQYF
once	.	TRBV27	TRBJ2-1	TGTGCCAGCAGAGCTGGGGGACACAGCTCCTACAATGAGCAGTTCTTC	CASRAGGHSSYNEQFF
.	.	TRBV4-1	TRBJ1-5	TGCGCCAGCAGCCAAGGTGCGGGTAATCAGCCCCAGCATTTT	CASSQGAGNQPQHF
.	.	TRBV27	TRBJ1-1	TGTGCCAGCAGTTCGGGACACGGGGGGCACACTGAAGCTTTCTTT	CASSSGHGGHTEAFF
.	TRBD2	TRBV2	TRBJ2-7	TGTGCCAGCAGTGACCCTAGCGGCGAATGGTTC	CASSDPSGEWF